Listed below are T cell receptor beta chains from one sample, sequenced in a study of cytomegalovirus exposure and HLA in healthy donors. Repertoires were generated with immunoSEQ multiplex PCR, while TCRdb's copy carries only in-frame clones and drops some. The sample lists about 160,000 clones, roughly four fifths occurring once. The sequenced material came from PBMCs. These receptors were obtained from a woman in her fifties or sixties in good health and CMV-seropositive. The conserved cysteine and the conserved F or W are not part of the CDR3 here. Clone size is stated in some rows and not others, as once, few, many or a class when expanded.

j_call	clone_size	v_call	cdr3_aa
TRBJ1-4	.	TRBV16	ASSPSGLGEKLF
TRBJ1-5	.	TRBV9	ASSVGDYNQPQH
TRBJ1-5	.	TRBV2	ASRYLLSSQPQH
TRBJ2-2	.	TRBV11-2	ASSLGGGPNTGELF
TRBJ1-2	.	TRBV5-1	ASSGGQGDGYT
TRBJ2-3	.	TRBV30	AWSVVGGLDTQY
TRBJ2-1	.	TRBV19	ASSVFSEQF
TRBJ1-1	.	TRBV27	ASSSPRGGTEAF
TRBJ1-1	.	TRBV5-5	ASSFDIYTEAF
TRBJ2-7	.	TRBV5-1	ASSLPSGGEQY
TRBJ1-2	.	TRBV10-3	AISDVYGYT
TRBJ2-3	.	TRBV29-1	SVVGWGQGTDTQY
TRBJ2-3	.	TRBV5-6	ASRSAGTHHTDTQY
TRBJ1-1	.	TRBV6-5	ASTGPVGVVF
TRBJ1-2	.	TRBV25-1	ASNPTGSYFPYGYT
TRBJ2-1	.	TRBV19	ASSILAGGNEQF
TRBJ1-4	.	TRBV9	ASSAGQSSKRRNEKLF
TRBJ1-2	.	TRBV6-1	ASSSPGVFGYT
TRBJ1-5	.	TRBV15	ATSSGAGAQPQH
TRBJ2-3	.	TRBV5-1	ASSLGGGEGTQY
TRBJ2-1	.	TRBV9	ASSVYIGTGNTEQF
TRBJ2-2	.	TRBV11-2	ASSFTGLPHTGELF
TRBJ2-7	.	TRBV4-2	ASNLTETDEQY
TRBJ1-1	few	TRBV6-6	ASSAHRAGDTEAF
TRBJ2-7	once	TRBV25-1	ASSESWGVSEYEQY
TRBJ1-2	.	TRBV7-9	ASSLSRFPSNGYT
TRBJ1-2	.	TRBV7-9	ASSPLRDRDYGYT
TRBJ1-2	few	TRBV7-8	ASSLGDREYGYT
TRBJ2-5	.	TRBV2	ASRRGTEETQY
TRBJ1-1	.	TRBV5-1	ASSLTGNMNTEAF
TRBJ1-4	.	TRBV27	ASRRATNEKLF
TRBJ1-2	.	TRBV19	ASSTPTDFSGYT
TRBJ1-2	.	TRBV6-5	ASSYSGTGFYGYT
TRBJ2-7	.	TRBV5-1	ASSDREKSVREQY
TRBJ1-2	few	TRBV2	ASSEQRTNGYT
TRBJ2-3	.	TRBV7-8	ASSLVMAGGHFSDTQY
TRBJ2-7	.	TRBV5-1	ASSDSYEQY
TRBJ1-1	.	TRBV7-5	VRSLRTGRNTEAF
TRBJ2-4	.	TRBV4-1	ASSQEIFGGIQY
TRBJ2-7	once	TRBV10-1	ASSETSSYEQY
TRBJ1-1	.	TRBV5-6	ASSFGTRLNTEAF
TRBJ1-6	.	TRBV27	ASSLHIGGTPLH
TRBJ1-1	.	TRBV5-1	ASSGDRGHTEAF
TRBJ2-7	.	TRBV7-9	ASSFGGGASEQY
TRBJ1-1	.	TRBV5-4	ASSPDRLRRTEAF